Listed below are T cell receptor beta chains from one sample, sequenced in a study of cytomegalovirus exposure and HLA in healthy donors. Sequencing was performed with immunoSEQ multiplex PCR; in TCRdb, only in-frame clones are kept and a portion is missing. The sample gives about 130,000 clones, approximately 71% of which show up once; over 2.5% is in the top ten. The sample comprised PBMCs. All receptors come from a woman aged 45-59 years in good health and CMV-seronegative. Each CDR3 is given with its conserved first and last residue. D genes are given only for firm matches. Where a row states a size, it is once, few, many or the class of an expanded clone; other rows omit it.

clone_size	d_call	v_call	j_call	cdr3_nt	cdr3_aa
once	-	TRBV28	TRBJ2-7	TGTGCCAGCAGTTTTCGCGGACAGTTCTACGAGCAGTACTTC	CASSFRGQFYEQYF
-	TRBD1	TRBV30	TRBJ2-2	TGTGCCTGGAGTGTAGGGACAGGCCGGTTTTTT	CAWSVGTGRFF
-	TRBD1	TRBV5-6	TRBJ1-1	TGTGCCAGCAGCTTGACAGGGGGAGGGACTGAAGCTTTCTTT	CASSLTGGGTEAFF
-	TRBD2	TRBV4-3	TRBJ2-1	TGCGCCAGCAGCCAAGATAATGTGCTAGCGGGGGACAATGAGCAGTTCTTC	CASSQDNVLAGDNEQFF
-	TRBD2	TRBV5-1	TRBJ2-3	TGCGCCAGCAGCCCGGGACTAGCGAGTAGCACAGATACGCAGTATTTT	CASSPGLASSTDTQYF
-	TRBD2	TRBV9	TRBJ2-1	TGTGCCAGCAGCGTAGGGATCCGGGAGGGTGATGAGCAGTTCTTC	CASSVGIREGDEQFF
-	TRBD1	TRBV6-6	TRBJ2-5	TGTGCCAGCAGCCCACCGGGACAGAAAGAGACCCAGTACTTC	CASSPPGQKETQYF
-	TRBD2	TRBV6-6	TRBJ2-7	TGTGCCAGCAGTCCGGGACTAGCGGGTGACTCCTACGAGCAGTACTTC	CASSPGLAGDSYEQYF
-	TRBD2	TRBV6-7	TRBJ2-1	TGTGCCACCGAGCGGGAGTACAATGAGCAGTTCTTC	CATEREYNEQFF
-	-	TRBV19	TRBJ2-6	TGTGCCAGTAACCAGGGACTGGGAATCTCTGGGGCCAACGTCCTGACTTTC	CASNQGLGISGANVLTF
-	TRBD2	TRBV6-5	TRBJ2-5	TGTGCCAGCAGTTACGGGGGGGAGGACTACCAAGAGACCCAGTACTTC	CASSYGGEDYQETQYF
once	TRBD1	TRBV27	TRBJ2-5	TGTGCCAGCAGTTGGGACAGGGGGCAAAAGACGGGGCAGTACTTC	CASSWDRGQKTGQYF
-	TRBD2	TRBV7-8	TRBJ2-7	TGTGCCAGCAGCTGGACTAGCGCGCAACGGGAGCAGTACTTC	CASSWTSAQREQYF
-	-	TRBV19	TRBJ2-3	TGTGCCACGCACTACAGGGCAGATACGCAGTATTTT	CATHYRADTQYF
-	-	TRBV6-8	TRBJ2-7	TGTGCCAGCAGTTATGCGGGACCTCTAGAGCAGTACTTC	CASSYAGPLEQYF
-	TRBD2	TRBV10-3	TRBJ2-3	TGTGCCATTCACCCCGGGGAGGGCGATACGCAGTATTTT	CAIHPGEGDTQYF
-	-	TRBV18	TRBJ1-1	TGTGCCAGCTCACCACGGCAGGGTGAAGCTTTCTTT	CASSPRQGEAFF
-	TRBD1	TRBV7-9	TRBJ1-1	TGTGCCAGCAGCTTTCCCACAGGGGGCACTGAAGCTTTCTTT	CASSFPTGGTEAFF
-	-	TRBV9	TRBJ2-4	TGTGCCAGCAGCGTAGATTTGGGACTCACGGAACTCAACTTC	CASSVDLGLTELNF
-	-	TRBV19	TRBJ2-7	TGTGCCAGTAGTATTACTGGGGCTACCTACGAGCAGTACTTC	CASSITGATYEQYF
-	TRBD1	TRBV29-1	TRBJ1-2	TGCAGCGTTGCGGCCGGGACAGCCACCACCGGCTACACCTTC	CSVAAGTATTGYTF
few	TRBD1	TRBV7-2	TRBJ1-6	TGTGCCAGCAGCGCGGGGACAGGCAATAATTCACCCCTCCACTTT	CASSAGTGNNSPLHF
-	-	TRBV7-2	TRBJ2-3	TGTGCCAGCAGCTTGCAGGGGGGAGGCACAGATACGCAGTATTTT	CASSLQGGGTDTQYF
few	-	TRBV21-1	TRBJ2-7	TGTGCCAGCAGCAAAGTCCACACCACCTACGAGCAGTACTTC	CASSKVHTTYEQYF
-	TRBD1	TRBV6-6	TRBJ1-5	TGTGCCAGCAGTTACTCCCCTGACAGGGCCAATCAGCCCCAGCATTTT	CASSYSPDRANQPQHF
-	-	TRBV15	TRBJ1-2	TGTGCCACCAGCATCGGGGAGGGGGGCTATGGCTACACCTTC	CATSIGEGGYGYTF
-	-	TRBV5-1	TRBJ1-4	TGCGCCAGCAGCTTGGTTTCCAGTGCAACTAATGAAAAACTGTTTTTT	CASSLVSSATNEKLFF
-	TRBD2	TRBV10-3	TRBJ2-1	TGTGCCACCTCGGGGCTAGCGGGAATTAGCTCCTACAATGAGCAGTTCTTC	CATSGLAGISSYNEQFF
few	-	TRBV28	TRBJ2-2	TGTGCCAGCAGTTTATTCAGGGTTGGGAACACCGGGGAGCTGTTTTTT	CASSLFRVGNTGELFF
-	TRBD1	TRBV7-6	TRBJ1-2	TGTGCCAGCAGCTTAGACGTGACAGGGGGCAGGGGCTACACCTTC	CASSLDVTGGRGYTF
-	-	TRBV19	TRBJ2-7	TGTGCCAGTAGTATACAGGGCTGGTACGAGCAGTACTTC	CASSIQGWYEQYF
-	-	TRBV7-2	TRBJ1-1	TGTGCCAGCAGCTCCCCAGGAGGCCTAAGGACTGAAGCTTTCTTT	CASSSPGGLRTEAFF
-	-	TRBV9	TRBJ1-6	TGTGCCAGCAGTCAGGGTAGCAATTCACCCCTCCACTTT	CASSQGSNSPLHF
-	TRBD2	TRBV7-2	TRBJ2-1	TGTGCCAGCAGCCCGGACCAGATGACTAGCGGGAGATACAATGAGCAGTTCTTC	CASSPDQMTSGRYNEQFF
-	TRBD2	TRBV9	TRBJ2-7	TGTGCCAGCAGCTCCCCGGGACTAGCGGGAATCGACGAGCAGTACTTC	CASSSPGLAGIDEQYF
-	TRBD2	TRBV10-3	TRBJ2-7	TGTGCCATCAGTGAGGCTAGCGGGAGGAGCGAGCAGTACTTC	CAISEASGRSEQYF
-	TRBD1	TRBV7-9	TRBJ1-5	TGTGCCAGCAGCTACAGGGGGGAAGGGGGCAATCAGCCCCAGCATTTT	CASSYRGEGGNQPQHF
-	TRBD2	TRBV19	TRBJ2-7	TGTGCCAGTAGTATCGATCTACCGGGACTAGCGGGAGAGTTCTACGAGCAGTACTTC	CASSIDLPGLAGEFYEQYF
-	TRBD2	TRBV7-2	TRBJ2-7	TGTGCCAGCAGCTCCGGTTTAAGGCTAGCGGACTCCTACGAGCAGTACTTC	CASSSGLRLADSYEQYF
once	TRBD2	TRBV25-1	TRBJ2-7	TGTGCCAGCAGTGAATTAGGCGGGAGGGCTCTCCACGAGCAGTACTTC	CASSELGGRALHEQYF